Listed below are T cell receptor beta chains from one sample, sequenced in a study of CD8+CD57+ T cells in acquired aplastic anemia. TCRdb reanalysed the reads using MiXCR and keeps one entry per CDR3 protein. The sample yields hundreds of thousands of distinct CDR3 sequences, about 44% seen once. The specimen was sorted CD4+, CD8+, or CD8+CD57+ T cells (not recorded which) from PBMCs. The receptors originated from a human donor with aplastic anemia. The CDR3 runs from the conserved cysteine through the conserved F or W. Part of the rows lack a size; the others show once, few, many or a class for expanded clones.

v_gene	abundance	j_gene	CDR3aa
TRBV7-9	many	TRBJ2-5	CASSLDGLLETQYF
TRBV4-1	NA	TRBJ1-4	CASSQGTGGIEYEKLSF
TRBV12-3/TRBV12-4	few	TRBJ2-7	CASSQQGLWNEQYF
TRBV5-4	NA	TRBJ2-7	CASSQTKGYEQYF
TRBV20-1	few	TRBJ2-2	CSARDIGRQGVTGELFF
TRBV30	NA	TRBJ2-1	CASRGIEQFF
TRBV7-2	NA	TRBJ2-1	CASSSQHRDNEQFF
TRBV29-1	many	TRBJ2-7	CSVSDRGMNYEQYF
TRBV19	many	TRBJ2-7	CASSIVWGTASSYEQYF
TRBV19	once	TRBJ1-1	CASSMIWGTEAFF
TRBV7-6	many	TRBJ2-1	CASSTRLKREDSSYNEQFF
TRBV7-9	NA	TRBJ2-3	CASSLGGGKIKDTQYF
TRBV7-3	NA	TRBJ2-6	CASSLASHPWANVLTF
TRBV4-1	many	TRBJ2-7	CASSQGSAVGYEQYF
TRBV7-9	NA	TRBJ1-4	CASSSGGDQLFF
TRBV4-1	NA	TRBJ2-7	CASSRRPRAVDEQYF
TRBV4-2	many	TRBJ1-1	CASSQDLRNTEAFF
TRBV15	many	TRBJ2-7	CATSTDRISGGKAYEQYF
TRBV7-9	NA	TRBJ2-7	CASTWASRLGEQYF
TRBV12-3/TRBV12-4	NA	TRBJ1-1	CASHRATNTEAFF
TRBV11-2	many	TRBJ1-2	CASSLNRGYGYTF
TRBV10-1	NA	TRBJ2-7	CASSELGQAYEQYF
TRBV29-1	once	TRBJ1-2	CSGDRTGRYTF
TRBV20-1	NA	TRBJ1-5	CSARDYRNQPQHF
TRBV7-2	NA	TRBJ2-3	CASSGRQGLPLNTDTQYF
TRBV7-2	many	TRBJ1-2	CASSRQGAIGYTF
TRBV9	many	TRBJ2-5	CASSPRGSGQETQYF
TRBV6-6	many	TRBJ1-2	CASSTGQEVYGYTF
TRBV27	NA	TRBJ1-1	CASSLSRRGPMNTEAFF
TRBV7-9	many	TRBJ1-1	CASSLGALRRNTEAFF
TRBV20-1	NA	TRBJ2-5	CSATRQGGETQYF
TRBV6-1	NA	TRBJ2-7	CASSEVEASGGTYEQYF
TRBV7-9	NA	TRBJ2-1	CASSLGPGIDEQFF
TRBV18	few	TRBJ2-7	CASSRDNYEQYF
TRBV25-1	NA	TRBJ2-3	CASRSQQRLTDTQYF
TRBV15	many	TRBJ2-7	CATSINRDSYEQYF
TRBV6-4	few	TRBJ2-2	CASSPSLEGYTGELFF